This T cell receptor (beta chain) was captured by sequencing in a study of blood T cell repertoires in COVID-19. Turning to the study itself: Samples of COVID-19 (acute and convalescent) were obtained from the United States, Italy and Spain.

Assay used: immunoSEQ multiplex PCR; TCRdb lists only in-frame clones, some missing. Here the sample spans 80,000 to 100,000 clones, about 84% being singletons. CDR1 is LGHDT, CDR2 YNNKEL, per germline (reference sequence). The CDR3 covers 16 residues. V trimming: 4 bases; J trimming: 4 bases; junction bases outside the gene matches: 10. This sequence joins TRBV3-1 (or the pseudogene TRBV3-2) and TRBJ1-3, with TRBD1 identical over 7 bases. The receptor was isolated from a man in his fifties or sixties with acute or convalescent COVID-19. Sample: peripheral blood. The CDR3 nucleotides read TGTGCCAGCAGCCCCGGAGGGACAGTGAGCGGAAACACCATATATTTT. As protein: CASSPGGTVSGNTIYF.